This TCR beta chain was identified in a study of CD8+CD57+ T cells in acquired aplastic anemia. Study overall: Healthy donor sequencing depth: around 9.9 million CD4+, 11 million to 13 million CD8+ reads.

The V and J ends lost 5 bases and 1 base, in that order; junction bases with no gene match: 16. The V gene's germline CDR1 is SGHTA and CDR2 FQGTGA. CDR3 size: 18 residues. TCR beta VDJ combinations and CDR3 sequences were profiled from genomic DNA. Each CDR3 protein is one row after TCRdb ran MiXCR on the reads. The table lists about 170,000 distinct CDR3 sequences, around 60% of them singletons. Sample: sorted CD4+, CD8+, or CD8+CD57+ T cells (not recorded which) from PBMCs. V gene TRBV7-3 combines with J gene TRBJ2-5; TRBD1 matches 7 bases. This clonotype was sampled from a human donor in good health. CDR3 sequence reads: CASSPPNRDSPAQETQYF. The CDR3 coding sequence is TGTGCCAGCAGCCCTCCCAACCGGGACAGCCCAGCCCAAGAGACCCAGTACTTC.